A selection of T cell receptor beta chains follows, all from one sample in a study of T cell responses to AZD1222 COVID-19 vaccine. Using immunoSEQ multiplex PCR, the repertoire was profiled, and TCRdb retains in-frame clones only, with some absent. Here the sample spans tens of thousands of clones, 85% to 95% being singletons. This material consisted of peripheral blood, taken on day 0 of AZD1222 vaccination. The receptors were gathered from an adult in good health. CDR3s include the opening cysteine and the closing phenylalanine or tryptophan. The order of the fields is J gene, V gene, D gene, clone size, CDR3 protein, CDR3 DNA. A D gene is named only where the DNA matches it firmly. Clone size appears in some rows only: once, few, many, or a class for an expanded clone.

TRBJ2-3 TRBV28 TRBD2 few CASSSGTSGFTDTQYF TGTGCCAGCAGCTCCGGGACTAGCGGGTTCACAGATACGCAGTATTTT
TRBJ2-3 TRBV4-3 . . CASSQDRQGPDTQYF TGCGCCAGCAGCCAAGATCGCCAGGGGCCAGATACGCAGTATTTT
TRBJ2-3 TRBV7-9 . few CASSLVAGTTDTQYF TGTGCCAGCAGCTTAGTGGCAGGCACCACAGATACGCAGTATTTT
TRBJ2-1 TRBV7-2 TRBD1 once CASSLGTGNNEQFF TGTGCCAGCAGCTTAGGGACAGGGAACAATGAGCAGTTCTTC
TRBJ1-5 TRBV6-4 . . CASSPNPGNQPQHF TGTGCCAGCAGCCCGAACCCGGGGAATCAGCCCCAGCATTTT
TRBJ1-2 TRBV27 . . CASSLQGNYGYTF TGTGCCAGCAGTCTACAGGGCAACTATGGCTACACCTTC
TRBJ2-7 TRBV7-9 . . CASSPGKDGPYEQYF TGTGCCAGCAGCCCGGGAAAGGACGGGCCCTACGAGCAGTACTTC
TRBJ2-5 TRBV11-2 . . CASSLRSETQYF TGTGCCAGCAGCTTACGATCGGAGACCCAGTACTTC
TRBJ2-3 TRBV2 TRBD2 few CASSWSSGGTDTQYF TGTGCCAGCAGTTGGTCTAGCGGGGGCACAGATACGCAGTATTTT
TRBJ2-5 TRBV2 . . CASRQGLQETQYF TGTGCCAGCAGGCAGGGATTGCAAGAGACCCAGTACTTC
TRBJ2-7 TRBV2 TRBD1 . CASSRDQGALGEQYF TGTGCCAGCAGTCGAGATCAGGGGGCGCTAGGCGAGCAGTACTTC
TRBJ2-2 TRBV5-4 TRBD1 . CASSFIGGRYTGELFF TGTGCCAGCAGCTTTATAGGGGGCCGCTACACCGGGGAGCTGTTTTTT
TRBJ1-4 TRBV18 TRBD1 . CASSRGQGENEKLFF TGTGCCAGCTCCCGCGGACAGGGGGAAAATGAAAAACTGTTTTTT
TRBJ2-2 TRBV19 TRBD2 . CASRAVGASGGTAAGELFF TGTGCCAGTAGGGCAGTCGGGGCTAGCGGGGGAACAGCCGCCGGGGAGCTGTTTTTT
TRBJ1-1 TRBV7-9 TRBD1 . CASSLTGDTEAFF TGTGCCAGCAGCCTGACAGGGGACACTGAAGCTTTCTTT
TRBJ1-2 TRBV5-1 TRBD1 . CASSLGTGYGYTF TGCGCCAGCAGCTTGGGGACAGGGTATGGCTACACCTTC
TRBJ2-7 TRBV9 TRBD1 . CASSVGAGQDYEQYF TGTGCCAGCAGCGTAGGTGCGGGACAGGACTACGAGCAGTACTTC
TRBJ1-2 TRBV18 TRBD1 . CASPTGDYGYTF TGTGCCAGCCCGACAGGGGACTATGGCTACACCTTC
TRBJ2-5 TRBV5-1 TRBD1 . CASSPRPGQGKETQYF TGCGCCAGCAGCCCGAGACCGGGACAGGGGAAAGAGACCCAGTACTTC
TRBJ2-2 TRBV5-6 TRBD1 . CASSFLGQGAGELFF TGTGCCAGCAGTTTCCTGGGACAGGGGGCCGGGGAGCTGTTTTTT
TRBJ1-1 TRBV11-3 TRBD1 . CASSMDRDTEAFF TGTGCCAGCAGCATGGACAGGGACACTGAAGCTTTCTTT
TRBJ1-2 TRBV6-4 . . CASSVLAGPLYGYTF TGTGCCAGCAGTGTGTTGGCAGGGCCACTCTATGGCTACACCTTC
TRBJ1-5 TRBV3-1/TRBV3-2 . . CASSQDPNQPQHF TGTGCCAGCAGCCAAGACCCCAATCAGCCCCAGCATTTT
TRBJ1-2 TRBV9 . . CASSVSGVFGYGYTF TGTGCCAGCAGTGTATCAGGGGTTTTTGGCTATGGCTACACCTTC
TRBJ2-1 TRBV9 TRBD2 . CASSDGLAGYNEQFF TGTGCCAGCAGTGATGGACTAGCGGGGTACAATGAGCAGTTCTTC
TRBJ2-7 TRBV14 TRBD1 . CASSHLLGQGSEQYF TGTGCCAGCAGCCACCTTCTGGGACAGGGAAGCGAGCAGTACTTC
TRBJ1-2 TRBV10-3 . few CAISEQGGYGYTF TGTGCCATCAGTGAGCAGGGAGGCTATGGCTACACCTTC
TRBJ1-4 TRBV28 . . CASSPGGGEKLFF TGTGCCAGCAGCCCCGGGGGGGGTGAAAAACTGTTTTTT
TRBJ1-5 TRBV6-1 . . CASSDIGMSNQPQHF TGTGCCAGCAGTGATATAGGGATGAGCAATCAGCCCCAGCATTTT
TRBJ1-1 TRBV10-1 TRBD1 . CASNYRGWVTEAFF TGCGCCAGCAATTACAGGGGATGGGTCACTGAAGCTTTCTTT
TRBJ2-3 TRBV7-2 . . CASTPGFTSTDTQYF TGTGCCAGCACCCCCGGTTTCACTAGCACAGATACGCAGTATTTT
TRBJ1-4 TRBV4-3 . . CASSQESTATNEKLFF TGCGCCAGCAGCCAAGAATCGACCGCAACTAATGAAAAACTGTTTTTT
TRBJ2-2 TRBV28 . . CASSLQGKNTGELFF TGTGCCAGCAGTTTACAGGGGAAGAACACCGGGGAGCTGTTTTTT
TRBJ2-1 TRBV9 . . CASSVDWSSYNEQFF TGTGCCAGCAGCGTAGACTGGAGCTCCTACAATGAGCAGTTCTTC
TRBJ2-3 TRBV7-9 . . CASSFPTGVTDTQYF TGTGCCAGCAGCTTCCCCACAGGAGTCACAGATACGCAGTATTTT
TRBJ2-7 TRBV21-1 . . CASSPTGGNRVHEQYF TGTGCCAGCAGCCCTACAGGGGGAAACAGAGTGCACGAGCAGTACTTC
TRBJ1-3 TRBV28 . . CASSPSRLYGQVDTIYF TGTGCCAGCAGTCCCTCTAGGCTCTACGGACAAGTTGACACCATATATTTT
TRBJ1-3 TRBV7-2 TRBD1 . CASSPRTGTSGNTIYF TGTGCCAGCAGCCCCCGGACAGGGACCTCTGGAAACACCATATATTTT
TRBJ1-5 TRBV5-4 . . CASSLQGGNQPQHF TGTGCCAGCAGCTTGCAGGGAGGCAATCAGCCCCAGCATTTT
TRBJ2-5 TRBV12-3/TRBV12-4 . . CASTRLLQETQYF TGTGCCAGCACCAGACTGCTCCAAGAGACCCAGTACTTC
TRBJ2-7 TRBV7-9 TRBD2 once CASSPGGFEQYF TGTGCCAGCAGCCCGGGGGGTTTCGAGCAGTACTTC
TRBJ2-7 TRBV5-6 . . CASSSPASYEQYF TGTGCCAGCAGCTCGCCTGCATCCTACGAGCAGTACTTC
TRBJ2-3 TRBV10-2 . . CASSERAFTDTQYF TGCGCCAGCAGTGAGCGGGCGTTCACAGATACGCAGTATTTT
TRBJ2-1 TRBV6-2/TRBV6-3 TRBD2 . CASSPRGSGGHSSYNEQFF TGTGCCAGCAGTCCGCGGGGTAGCGGGGGGCACAGCTCCTACAATGAGCAGTTCTTC
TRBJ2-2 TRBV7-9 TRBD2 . CASSSRPAGTRGTGELFF TGTGCCAGCAGCTCCCGACCAGCGGGGACCCGAGGCACCGGGGAGCTGTTTTTT
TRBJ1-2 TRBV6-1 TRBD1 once CASSEVGTGPYNYGYTF TGTGCCAGCAGTGAAGTTGGGACAGGGCCCTATAACTATGGCTACACCTTC
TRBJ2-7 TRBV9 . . CASSVEGNYEQYF TGTGCCAGCAGCGTAGAAGGCAACTACGAGCAGTACTTC
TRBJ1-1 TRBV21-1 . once CASSKVGTGGPMNTEAFF TGTGCCAGCAGCAAAGTCGGGACAGGGGGACCCATGAACACTGAAGCTTTCTTT
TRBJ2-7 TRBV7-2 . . CASSLEGSSYEQYF TGTGCCAGCAGCTTAGAAGGGAGCTCCTACGAGCAGTACTTC
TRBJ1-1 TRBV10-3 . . CAISEWDLGTEAFF TGTGCCATCAGTGAGTGGGATCTAGGGACTGAAGCTTTCTTT
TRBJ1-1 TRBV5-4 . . CASSFTGRTEAFF TGTGCCAGCAGCTTCACAGGGAGAACTGAAGCTTTCTTT
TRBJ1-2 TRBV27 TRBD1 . CASIISWDRGYGYTF TGTGCCAGCATTATCTCCTGGGACAGGGGCTATGGCTACACCTTC